This entry lists 30 T cell receptor beta chains sequenced from one sample in a study of blood T cell repertoires in COVID-19. The data were produced by immunoSEQ multiplex PCR, yet TCRdb's version contains in-frame clones alone and is incomplete. This sample has 55,000 to 80,000 clones, with approximately 82% found just once. Specimen: peripheral blood. All receptors come from a man aged 45-65 years with active COVID-19.

This clone occurred once. This chain links TRBV28 with TRBJ1-2; no reliable D call. CDR3 length: 12 residues. The V end was cut by 8 bases, the J end by 2 bases, with 9 bases between. Germline V gene lookup returns CDR1 MDHEN and CDR2 SYDVKM. The CDR3 sequence is CASLDTNYGYTF. The CDR3, as DNA: TGTGCCAGCCTTGACACCAACTATGGCTACACCTTC.

The chain links TRBV28 to TRBJ1-5, with 8 positions matching TRBD1. Germline CDR1 MDHEN, CDR2 SYDVKM. The CDR3 has 15 amino acids. V lost 6 bases, J lost 6 bases, and 10 bases stayed unmatched. The CDR3 region is CASSPLAGGGQPQHF. The DNA for the CDR3 is TGTGCCAGCAGCCCCTTGGCAGGGGGCGGTCAGCCCCAGCATTTT.

V usage is TRBV7-9 and J usage is TRBJ2-7; 7 bases agree with TRBD2. V trimming: 5 bases; J trimming: 2 bases; junction bases outside the gene matches: 12. This CDR3 has 16 residues. Germline loops: CDR1 SEHNR, CDR2 FQNEAQ (reference sequence). The CDR3 DNA is TGTGCCAGCAGCCCACGCCGGGGGGTTCAAACCTACGAGCAGTACTTC. Translated, it gives CASSPRRGVQTYEQYF.

This chain connects TRBV19 to TRBJ1-4; the D is unclear. V was clipped by 5 bases and J by 0 bases, with 13 bases between them. The germline gives CDR1 LNHDA, CDR2 SQIVND (reference sequence). This CDR3 comprises 16 residues. Written as DNA, the CDR3 is TGTGCCAGTAGTCGACTGACCGAGGCAACTAATGAAAAACTGTTTTTT. This sequence encodes CASSRLTEATNEKLFF.

This chain links TRBV4-3 with TRBJ2-3; 9 bases are shared with TRBD1. The CDR3 loop spans 17 amino acids. CDR1 LGHNA and CDR2 YSLEER come from the germline V gene. V lost 2 bases, J lost 4 bases, and 10 bases stayed unmatched. The DNA of the CDR3 is TGCGCCAGCAGCCAATCACCGGGACAGGGTGCGTCAGATACGCAGTATTTT. This gives the protein CASSQSPGQGASDTQYF.

The chain employs TRBV7-8 and TRBJ1-3, with a weak D call TRBD1 (5 bases). The CDR3 runs to 14 residues. Trimming pared 4 bases from V and 3 bases from J, leaving 10 bases between. Germline V gene lookup returns CDR1 SGHVS and CDR2 FQNEAQ. Written as DNA, the CDR3 is TGTGCCAGCAGCTCTCAGGGATTTGGAAACACCATATATTTT. This codes for CASSSQGFGNTIYF.

The genes are TRBV19 and TRBJ1-2; 9 bases map to TRBD1. The junction had 9 bases not matched to a gene; V was cut back by 7 bases and J by 6 bases. CDR1 is LNHDA, CDR2 SQIVND, per germline (reference sequence). The CDR3 contains 14 residues. The CDR3 spells CASNQPRDRDGYTF. CDR3 in DNA: TGTGCCAGTAACCAACCAAGGGACAGGGATGGCTACACCTTC. Variable domain in full (rest from reference TRBV19 and TRBJ1-2): DGGITQSPKYLFRKEGQNVTLSCEQNLNHDAMYWYRQDPGQGLRLIYYSQIVNDFQKGDIAEGYSVSREKKESFPLTVTSAQKNPTAFYLCASNQPRDRDGYTFGSGTRLTVV.

The chain couples TRBV6-1 to TRBJ2-5; D remains ambiguous. The CDR3 runs 12 residues. In germline, CDR1 is MNHNS, CDR2 SASEGT. V was shortened by 0 bases and J by 5 bases, with 4 bases between the two germline ends. The CDR3 DNA follows: TGTGCCAGCAGTGAAGCTCGGGAGACCCAGTACTTC. This codes for CASSEARETQYF.

The rearrangement links TRBV9 to TRBJ2-1, with no clear D. With 0 bases removed from V and 0 bases from J, the gap between germline ends came to 7 bases. The CDR3 contains 15 residues. Germline loops: CDR1 SGDLS, CDR2 YYNGEE. CDR3 amino acids: CASSVGPNSYNEQFF. The CDR3 region has the DNA TGTGCCAGCAGCGTAGGGCCCAACTCCTACAATGAGCAGTTCTTC. Complete variable domain (other parts from reference TRBV9 and TRBJ2-1): DSGVTQTPKHLITATGQRVTLRCSPRSGDLSVYWYQQSLDQGLQFLIQYYNGEERAKGNILERFSAQQFPDLHSELNLSSLELGDSALYFCASSVGPNSYNEQFFGPGTRLTVL.

The rearrangement joins TRBV3-1 (or the pseudogene TRBV3-2) to TRBJ2-1, with TRBD1 as a possible D gene (5 bases). CDR1 LGHDT and CDR2 YNNKEL come from the germline V gene (reference sequence). The CDR3 totals 14 residues. V was pared by 2 bases and J by 0 bases, with 5 bases between. CDR3 amino acids: CASSQQGSYNEQFF. In nucleotides, the CDR3 is TGTGCCAGCAGCCAACAGGGCTCCTACAATGAGCAGTTCTTC.

The gene calls are TRBV5-6 and TRBJ2-2, with D tentatively TRBD2 (6 bases). CDR3 length equals 15 residues. Germline V gives CDR1 SGHDT, CDR2 YYEEEE. V lost 5 bases and J 0 bases, leaving 11 bases between the germline ends. CDR3 in DNA: TGTGCCAGCAGGTGGGGAGGATCGAACACCGGGGAGCTGTTTTTT. Its translation: CASRWGGSNTGELFF.

The rearrangement joins TRBV5-1 to TRBJ2-4, with 9 bases matching TRBD2. CDR1 SGHRS and CDR2 YFSETQ come from the germline V gene. The CDR3 is 14 amino acids. Trimming at V came to 2 bases and at J to 8 bases, leaving 5 bases not matched to a gene. CDR3 protein: CASSLGSGGDIQYF. CDR3 nucleotide sequence: TGCGCCAGCAGCTTAGGTAGCGGGGGTGACATTCAGTACTTC.

This clone was observed a few times. The V call is TRBV3-1 (or the pseudogene TRBV3-2), the J call TRBJ1-2; a possible D gene is TRBD1 (5 bases). Trimming removed 4 bases at V and 8 bases at J, with 11 bases between. This CDR3 spans 12 amino acids. In germline, CDR1 is LGHDT, CDR2 YNNKEL (reference sequence). The chain's CDR3 is CASSPAGRGYTF. The CDR3 DNA sequence: TGTGCCAGCAGCCCCGCAGGGCGAGGCTACACCTTC.

The chain is built from TRBV12-3 or TRBV12-4 and TRBJ1-1; no firm D call. V lost 6 bases to trimming and J lost 5 bases, with 13 bases between them. CDR3 length: 13 amino acids. CDR3 in DNA: TGTGCCAGCAGCCCCGGGAGGGCGACTGAAGCTTTCTTT. It translates to CASSPGRATEAFF.

The chain uses TRBV25-1 and TRBJ2-5, with D possibly matching TRBD1 (5 bases). Germline values: CDR1 MGHDK, CDR2 SYGVNS. This CDR3 region has 15 residues. The V gene lost 5 bases and the J gene lost 5 bases, with 18 bases spanning the gap. The CDR3, as DNA: TGTGCCAGCAGTAAAACAGGCCTGCTCGATGAGACCCAGTACTTC. Translating gives CASSKTGLLDETQYF.

This chain joins TRBV2 and TRBJ1-5; D gene uncertain. V was clipped by 4 bases and J by 6 bases, with 7 bases between them. The CDR3 runs 12 residues. Per germline, CDR1 SNHLY and CDR2 FYNNEI. The CDR3 spells CASSGESQPQHF. In DNA, the CDR3 is TGTGCCAGCAGTGGGGAGAGTCAGCCCCAGCATTTT.

The V and J genes are TRBV15 and TRBJ2-1; 7 bases align to TRBD1. Germline V gene sequence: CDR1 LNHNV, CDR2 YYDKDF (reference sequence). The V and J ends lost 4 bases and 3 bases, in that order; junction bases with no gene match: 3. CDR3 size: 14 residues. The CDR3 region is CATSTGQDYNEQFF. The CDR3 DNA sequence: TGTGCCACCAGCACAGGACAGGACTACAATGAGCAGTTCTTC.

The chain recombines TRBV11-3 with TRBJ2-7; 7 bases fit TRBD2. V was pared by 0 bases and J by 3 bases, with 5 bases of the junction left unmatched. Germline V gene sequence: CDR1 SGHNT, CDR2 YENEEA. There are 15 residues in the CDR3. The CDR3 DNA reads TGTGCCAGCAGCTTAGATCGGTGGGGGGGCTACGAGCAGTACTTC. As protein: CASSLDRWGGYEQYF.

The chain has TRBV5-1 and TRBJ1-4, with D unresolved. In germline, CDR1 is SGHRS, CDR2 YFSETQ. The CDR3 is made up of 15 amino acids. V dropped 0 bases and J dropped 8 bases, with 14 bases sitting between them. The CDR3 DNA sequence: TGCGCCAGCAGCTTGGGAGGAGGGCGAGGAGAAAAACTGTTTTTT. It translates to CASSLGGGRGEKLFF.

The genes are TRBV12-3 or TRBV12-4 and TRBJ2-7; D ambiguous. There are 12 residues in the CDR3. V dropped 5 bases and J dropped 4 bases, with 9 bases sitting between them. In DNA form, the CDR3 reads TGTGCCAGCAGTATAAACAGATACGAGCAGTACTTC. Protein sequence: CASSINRYEQYF.

This clone was seen only a few times. This sequence joins TRBV19 and TRBJ1-3; TRBD1 agrees at 10 bases. V shed 7 bases, J shed 3 bases, and the junction held 15 bases outside the gene matches. The CDR3 totals 18 residues. The V gene's germline CDR1 is LNHDA and CDR2 SQIVND (reference sequence). The CDR3 DNA reads TGTGCCAGTACTACAGCTCTCGGACAGGGGGATTATGGAAACACCATATATTTT. This encodes CASTTALGQGDYGNTIYF.

The chain combines TRBV19 with TRBJ1-1; 7 bases align to TRBD1. The CDR3 sequence is 19 residues long. J lost 1 base, V lost 3 bases, and 17 bases had no gene match. Germline V gene lookup returns CDR1 LNHDA and CDR2 SQIVND (reference sequence). The CDR3 spells CASSIHPLRRGRRNTEAFF. In DNA, the CDR3 is TGTGCCAGTAGTATCCATCCCCTTCGGAGGGGGCGAAGGAACACTGAAGCTTTCTTT.

The V gene is TRBV5-4, the J gene TRBJ2-1; TRBD2 agrees at 8 bases. V lost 0 bases to trimming and J lost 5 bases; unmatched junction nucleotides: 4. The CDR3 totals 15 residues. CDR1 and CDR2 (germline): SGHNT, YYREEE (reference sequence). CDR3 residues: CASSLAGGVNNEQFF. The CDR3 DNA reads as TGTGCCAGCAGCTTGGCGGGGGGGGTTAACAATGAGCAGTTCTTC.

This clone was detected once. The chain couples TRBV2 to TRBJ1-2; tentative D call: TRBD1 (5 bases). Germline assignment: CDR1 SNHLY and CDR2 FYNNEI. The CDR3 is 14 residues long. V dropped 5 bases and J dropped 3 bases, with 13 bases sitting between them. The CDR3 reads CASSRRGSDYGYTF. Written as DNA, the CDR3 is TGTGCCAGCAGTCGGAGGGGCAGCGACTATGGCTACACCTTC.

The V gene is TRBV3-1 (or the pseudogene TRBV3-2), the J gene TRBJ2-1; 10 positions agree with TRBD1. V lost 4 bases and J lost 0; bases outside the gene matches: 9. Germline lookup yields CDR1 LGHDT and CDR2 YNNKEL (reference sequence). The CDR3 runs 18 residues. DNA of the CDR3: TGTGCCAGCAGCCCCCGCGACAGGGGGCTGGTCTCCTACAATGAGCAGTTCTTC. This translates into CASSPRDRGLVSYNEQFF.

CDR3 loop: CASSPGTGLGGYTF. The CDR3 DNA reads TGTGCCAGCAGCCCGGGGACAGGCTTAGGTGGCTACACCTTC. The gene calls are TRBV7-9 and TRBJ1-2, with 8 bases lining up with TRBD1. CDR3 size: 14 residues. The junction had 9 bases not matched to a gene; V was cut back by 5 bases and J by 7 bases. CDR1 is SEHNR, CDR2 FQNEAQ, per germline (reference sequence).

The V gene is TRBV19, the J gene TRBJ1-1; D is ambiguous. With 7 bases removed from V and 0 bases from J, the gap between germline ends came to 9 bases. Germline CDR1 and CDR2: LNHDA and SQIVND (reference sequence). CDR3 length equals 13 residues. CDR3 nucleotides: TGTGCCAGTAATAAGAGGATGAACACTGAAGCTTTCTTT. Translation: CASNKRMNTEAFF.

This sequence joins TRBV19 and TRBJ2-2, with TRBD1 matching over 8 bases. The V segment lost 4 bases and the J segment 5 bases; nucleotides outside the gene matches: 6. Germline CDR1 is LNHDA and CDR2 is SQIVND (reference sequence). This CDR3 is built from 15 residues. CDR3 region: CASSTGQGGTGELFF. CDR3 nucleotides: TGTGCCAGTAGTACAGGACAGGGTGGGACCGGGGAGCTGTTTTTT.

The chain links TRBV7-3 to TRBJ1-5, with no clear D. CDR1 is SGHTA and CDR2 is FQGTGA in the germline V gene. V lost 4 bases and J lost 4, with 8 bases in between. The CDR3 runs 13 residues. Here the CDR3 DNA reads TGTGCCAGCAGCTCGGGTCGAAATCAGCCCCAGCATTTT. Encoded protein: CASSSGRNQPQHF. Combining the CDR3 with reference TRBV7-3 and TRBJ1-5 gives the whole variable domain GAGVSQTPSNKVTEKGKYVELRCDPISGHTALYWYRQSLGQGPEFLIYFQGTGAADDSGLPNDRFFAVRPEGSVSTLKIQRTERGDSAVYLCASSSGRNQPQHFGDGTRLSIL.

This clone came up a few times. The chain is built from TRBV2 and TRBJ1-2, with 8 bases that match TRBD1. Trimming removed 3 bases from V and 8 bases from J; junction bases left unmatched: 8. Germline V CDR1 and CDR2: SNHLY, FYNNEI. This CDR3 contains 14 residues. In DNA form, the CDR3 reads TGTGCCAGCAGTGAGCCAGGGGGCCTGGAAGGCTACACCTTC. This translates into CASSEPGGLEGYTF.